Below are 20 T cell receptor beta chains sequenced from a single sample in a study of cytomegalovirus exposure and HLA in healthy donors. The PCR made use of 60 Vbeta and 13 Jbeta primers. Assay used: immunoSEQ multiplex PCR; TCRdb lists only in-frame clones, some missing. Of 160,000 or so clones listed, 70% to 80% are singletons. The sequencing sample was made of PBMCs. The receptors derive from a man under 40 in good health and CMV-seropositive.

The chain employs TRBV5-1 and TRBJ2-7, with TRBD1 matching over 8 bases. This CDR3 spans 14 amino acids. The V gene end was trimmed by 4 bases and the J gene end by 6 bases; junction bases not matched to a gene: 9. Germline CDR1 reads SGHRS; CDR2 reads YFSETQ. For the CDR3, the DNA is TGCGCCAGCAGCCCAGACAGGGGCCCCCCCGAGCAGTACTTC. Protein: CASSPDRGPPEQYF.

J is TRBJ1-2 and V is TRBV19, with TRBD1 matching over 8 bases. CDR1 LNHDA and CDR2 SQIVND come from the germline V gene (reference sequence). After removal of 5 bases from V and 0 bases from J, the junction contained 5 bases not matched to a gene. CDR3 size: 15 residues. The chain's CDR3 is CASSPGQGSNYGYTF. In DNA, the CDR3 is TGTGCCAGTAGTCCTGGACAGGGCTCTAACTATGGCTACACCTTC.

This chain connects TRBV15 to TRBJ2-1; 7 positions agree with TRBD1. Germline CDR1 and CDR2: LNHNV and YYDKDF (reference sequence). This CDR3 comprises 14 residues. J lost 9 bases, V lost 4 bases, and 9 bases had no gene match. CDR3 DNA sequence: TGTGCCACCAGCATTATCAGGGGGATCGGTGAGCAGTTCTTC. Translating gives CATSIIRGIGEQFF.

This clone was found once. The chain uses TRBV4-1 and TRBJ1-6; 9 nucleotides align to TRBD1. The germline V gene encodes CDR1 MGHRA and CDR2 YSYEKL. J gave up 5 bases and V 4 bases, and 3 bases lay outside the gene matches. The CDR3 is 15 amino acids. The CDR3 here is CASSRDRGDNSPLHF. Written as DNA, the CDR3 is TGCGCCAGCAGCCGAGACAGGGGGGATAATTCACCCCTCCACTTT.

This clone was counted between two and nine times. V gene TRBV5-1 combines with J gene TRBJ1-3, with D unclear. Germline CDR1 and CDR2: SGHRS and YFSETQ. The CDR3 is made up of 16 amino acids. V lost 0 bases and J 2 bases, leaving 12 bases between the germline ends. CDR3 bases: TGCGCCAGCAGCTTGGAGCCGGGATTGGCTGGAAACACCATATATTTT. Translated: CASSLEPGLAGNTIYF.

This clone was detected once. The chain links TRBV6-6 to TRBJ2-6; D may be TRBD2 (7 bases). This CDR3 contains 16 residues. V was trimmed by 5 bases and J by 3 bases, leaving 14 bases between them. Per germline, CDR1 MNHNY and CDR2 SVGAGI (reference sequence). CDR3 DNA: TGTGCCAGCAGTAACCGGGGGGCCCATGGGGCCAACGTCCTGACTTTC. It specifies CASSNRGAHGANVLTF.

The V gene is TRBV11-1, the J gene TRBJ2-5; 10 positions match TRBD2. Germline CDR1 reads SGHAT; CDR2 reads FQDESV (reference sequence). The CDR3 has 16 amino acids. V was pared by 2 bases and J by 2 bases, with 5 bases of the junction left unmatched. The CDR3 region has the DNA TGTGCCAGCAGCTTAAGGCTAGCGGGGGAACAAGAGACCCAGTACTTC. It is translated as CASSLRLAGEQETQYF. Variable domain in full (rest from reference TRBV11-1 and TRBJ2-5): EAEVAQSPRYKITEKSQAVAFWCDPISGHATLYWYRQILGQGPELLVQFQDESVVDDSQLPKDRFSAERLKGVDSTLKIQPAELGDSAMYLCASSLRLAGEQETQYFGPGTRLLVL.

This chain joins TRBV6-1 and TRBJ2-3; 7 nucleotides align to TRBD1. The V gene end was trimmed by 7 bases and the J gene end by 2 bases; junction bases not matched to a gene: 6. Per germline, CDR1 MNHNS and CDR2 SASEGT. The CDR3 loop spans 14 amino acids. The CDR3 protein is CASNLQGTTDTQYF. The CDR3 nucleotides read TGTGCCAGCAATTTACAGGGGACCACAGATACGCAGTATTTT.

This rearrangement joins TRBV5-1 to TRBJ2-3; TRBD2 matches at 8 bases. This CDR3 is 15 amino acids long. Germline values: CDR1 SGHRS, CDR2 YFSETQ. J was trimmed by 6 bases and V by 0 bases; bases with no gene match: 6. In DNA, the CDR3 is TGCGCCAGCAGCTTGGAGGTCGGGGGGGCGGATACGCAGTATTTT. Protein sequence: CASSLEVGGADTQYF.

This clone was seen once. This rearrangement joins TRBV5-1 to TRBJ2-7; D might be TRBD1 (5 bases). The V gene's germline CDR1 is SGHRS and CDR2 YFSETQ. The V and J ends lost 0 bases and 4 bases respectively, with 11 bases between them. The CDR3 has 14 amino acids. The CDR3 coding sequence is TGCGCCAGCAGCTTGGACAGGCACACTTACGAGCAGTACTTC. Translation gives CASSLDRHTYEQYF.

The rearrangement uses TRBV11-2 and TRBJ2-3; D not certain. Trimming took off 1 base at V and 0 bases at J, with 11 bases between the two ends. The CDR3 sequence is 16 residues long. Germline-derived CDR1 and CDR2 are SGHAT and FQNNGV. The CDR3 is CASSLVSSASTDTQYF. For the CDR3, the DNA is TGTGCCAGCAGCTTAGTCTCCAGCGCTAGCACAGATACGCAGTATTTT. Supplemented by reference TRBV11-2 and TRBJ2-3, the full variable domain reads EAGVAQSPRYKIIEKRQSVAFWCNPISGHATLYWYQQILGQGPKLLIQFQNNGVVDDSQLPKDRFSAERLKGVDSTLKIQPAKLEDSAVYLCASSLVSSASTDTQYFGPGTRLTVL.

The chain links TRBV4-1 to TRBJ2-7; 13 nucleotides match TRBD2. V was pared by 0 bases and J by 0 bases, with 5 bases of the junction left unmatched. This CDR3 has 18 amino acids. Germline CDR1 is MGHRA and CDR2 is YSYEKL. The CDR3 DNA is TGCGCCAGCAGCCAAGACCCGACTAGCGGGGGGATCTCCTACGAGCAGTACTTC. It yields the protein CASSQDPTSGGISYEQYF.

Details on this clone: A far bigger clonotype differs at one base, so this is likely a read error. The chain couples TRBV6-5 to TRBJ1-5; D is unclear. The CDR3 runs to 13 residues. Looked up from germline, CDR1 is MNHEY and CDR2 is SVGAGI. Here the CDR3 reads CASSHSPDQPQHF. DNA of the CDR3: TGTGCCAGCAGTCACTCGCCGGATCAGCCCCAGCATTTT.

This chain joins TRBV11-1 and TRBJ1-1; D not certain. CDR3 length equals 14 residues. The V and J ends lost 6 bases and 4 bases respectively, with 15 bases between them. Germline V CDR1 and CDR2: SGHAT, FQDESV (reference sequence). CDR3 loop: CASSQRVYSTEAFF. The DNA for the CDR3 is TGTGCCAGCAGTCAAAGAGTATATAGCACTGAAGCTTTCTTT.

The chain joins TRBV5-6 to TRBJ2-6; TRBD1 might be the D (5 bases). The CDR3 runs 15 residues. The germline V gene has CDR1 SGHDT and CDR2 YYEEEE. V lost 6 bases, J lost 1 base, and 11 bases lay in between. The CDR3 here is CASNLGVSGANVLTF. Written as DNA, the CDR3 is TGTGCCAGCAACCTAGGGGTGTCTGGGGCCAACGTCCTGACTTTC. The full variable domain, completed using reference TRBV5-6 and TRBJ2-6, is DAGVTQSPTHLIKTRGQQVTLRCSPKSGHDTVSWYQQALGQGPQFIFQYYEEEERQRGNFPDRFSGHQFPNYSSELNVNALLLGDSALYLCASNLGVSGANVLTFGAGSRLTVL.

As regards this clone: One end of the junction fails to match germline, which may point to a read error. The gene calls are TRBV30 and TRBJ1-1; unclear D gene. In germline, CDR1 is GTSNPN, CDR2 SVGIG (reference sequence). This CDR3 contains 11 residues. The CDR3 reads CVWEGLAQAFF. The DNA for the CDR3 is TGTGTCTGGGAGGGCCTGGCGCAGGCTTTCTTT.

This chain uses TRBV15 with TRBJ1-2; 10 bases match TRBD1. Germline values: CDR1 LNHNV, CDR2 YYDKDF (reference sequence). This CDR3 has 14 amino acids. Germline trimming cut 2 bases from V and 7 bases from J; bases unmatched to any gene: 4. The CDR3 here is CATSRSRTGGGYTF. Here the CDR3 DNA reads TGTGCCACCAGCAGATCCCGGACAGGGGGTGGCTACACCTTC.

This clone occurred once. The J gene is TRBJ2-3, the V gene TRBV5-1; D might be TRBD2 (6 bases). Trimming removed 6 bases at V and 2 bases at J, with 16 bases between. Germline V gene lookup returns CDR1 SGHRS and CDR2 YFSETQ. This CDR3 has 15 amino acids. The CDR3 nucleotides are TGCGCCAGCACCTCATGGGGGGAAACCACAGATACGCAGTATTTT. Translated, it gives CASTSWGETTDTQYF.

V is TRBV9 and J is TRBJ1-5; the match to TRBD1 covers 9 bases. V gave up 0 bases and J gave up 4 bases; unmatched junction bases: 2. Germline CDR1 and CDR2: SGDLS and YYNGEE. The CDR3 is 15 residues long. The CDR3 here is CASSVGGTGNQPQHF. CDR3 bases: TGTGCCAGCAGCGTAGGTGGGACAGGGAATCAGCCCCAGCATTTT.

This clone was seen once. This chain links TRBV29-1 with TRBJ2-3; D remains unclear. The CDR3 is made up of 11 amino acids. The V gene lost 4 bases and the J gene lost 0 bases, with 2 bases spanning the gap. CDR1 and CDR2 (germline): SQVTM, ANQGSEA. CDR3: CSVASTDTQYF. CDR3 coding DNA: TGCAGCGTTGCTAGCACAGATACGCAGTATTTT.